This paragraph reports one T cell receptor (beta chain). This clone was seen a few times. The antigen it recognizes is unknown. The sample holds no much larger clone one base away, and base qualities are not on file. This record comes from a study of T cell responses to AZD1222 COVID-19 vaccine (dated by TCRdb to about 2021). In terms of the full investigation: A total of 233 trial participants underwent TCR sequencing, of whom about 210 had received two doses of AZD1222 and approximately 25 had received two doses of the MenACWY control vaccine. Trial participants were enrolled by age into subgroups of 18-55, 56-69 and 70-plus years, and 148, 28 and 57 TCR-sequenced participants, respectively, were included in these subgroups. Here is what the overall study found, with its caveats: In the small 56-69-year group, the increase in depth fell short of significance, most likely because of low power. After two AZD1222 doses, spike-specific TCR breadth and depth were significantly higher than at day 0 and than in MenACWY recipients. Participants were mostly white British and included more females than males, and it was suggested by the authors that clonal diversity may have been underestimated. CD4 TCRs associated with the vaccine covered the entire spike protein, and the dominant responses were in regions 160-218 and 743-854. Because no samples from the day 14 peak response were available, repertoires could be characterized only after the peak T cell response. Epitopes outside the regions mutated in the B.1.351 and B.1.1.7 variants were reportedly recognized by nearly half of the unique spike-specific TCRs. Conclusions about previously exposed vaccinees were limited because only six AZD1222 recipients were SARS-CoV-2 seropositive at baseline.

Explained via the paper, the time point label denotes: about 28 days (+/-7) after the second vaccine dose. AZD1222 recipients with second doses at about 4 weeks or about 12 weeks were pooled, because spike-specific TCR depth and breadth did not differ between schedules. The vaccinee samples were drawn from two UK trials, COV001 and COV002, one of which was a single-blind randomized controlled phase 2/3 trial testing AZD1222 (ChAdOx1 nCoV-19) in healthy adults. For TCRbeta chain sequencing, PBMC samples from trial participants were taken at day 0 and at day 28 after the second dose. Germline trimming: 2 bases from V, 6 bases from J; junction bases outside gene matches: 5. There are 15 amino acids in the CDR3, from cysteine to phenylalanine inclusive. Of all the DNA, just the CDR3 is kept, 45 bases in frame from base 1. Via the germline V gene, CDR1 is SGHTA and CDR2 FQGNSA. The CDR3 regions of human TCRbeta chains were analyzed by immunosequencing. The paper's data handling went like this. Repertoire TCRs were matched against a reference library of SARS-CoV-2-specific TCRs generated with the MIRA antigen-specificity platform. Breadth meant the fraction of unique TCRs that were SARS-CoV-2-associated, whereas depth meant the fraction of total T cells that were SARS-CoV-2-associated. Using the MIRA data, every spike-specific TCR was mapped to the spike region that the TCR reacted to and assigned to either a CD4 or a CD8 class. Log10-transformed breadth and depth values were compared by one-way ANOVA with Sidak's multiple comparisons tests. The source is immuneACCESS, and TCRdb retained only in-frame sequences with V and J called. Part of the clones is not carried over; for the studies checked, unresolved V genes explain less than half of this, and the remainder is unexplained. V, J and clone size were drawn from that table, and D and trimming were deduced from the DNA. The sample table shows more than 60,000 clones, and roughly 85% are seen once. The ten largest account for approximately 1.3% of the sample.

This chain is built from TRBV7-2 and TRBJ2-1, and 9 junction bases match TRBD2. Sequencing used peripheral blood, obtained 28 days after the second AZD1222 dose. This clonotype was obtained from an adult who received the AZD1222 COVID-19 vaccine. The sequenced DNA is TGTGCCAGCAGCTTATCGGCTAGCGGGGCCAATGAGCAGTTCTTC. This is translated as CASSLSASGANEQFF.